This T cell receptor (beta chain) was recorded in a study of early T cells in non-severe SARS-CoV-2 infection. In the library, individual cDNA molecules carried attached unique molecular identifiers. TCRdb independently ran MiXCR on the 5' RACE reads; one entry per CDR3 protein. The repertoire holds 52,000 or so distinct CDR3 sequences, with around 13% as singletons. Sample: whole blood. The TCR sequence derives from an adult who was a healthcare worker with PCR-confirmed SARS-CoV-2 infection or an uninfected control (not recorded which).

The DNA for the CDR3 is TGTGCCAGCAGCTACCTTTGGGGGGCCGGGAATGAGCAGTTCTTC. This translates into CASSYLWGAGNEQFF. V is TRBV7-6 and J is TRBJ2-1; D tentatively reads TRBD1 or TRBD2 (6 bases each). V was pared by 4 bases and J by 7 bases, with 17 bases between. The length of the CDR3 is 15 residues. The germline V gene encodes CDR1 SGHVS and CDR2 FNYEAQ.